A single sample is the source of the 8 T cell receptor beta chains below, sequenced in a study of cytomegalovirus exposure and HLA in healthy donors. PCR employed 60 Vbeta and 13 Jbeta primers. TCRdb's table, derived via immunoSEQ multiplex PCR, lists solely in-frame clones and lacks some. The table records 95,000 to 150,000 clones, about three quarters of them present only once. The specimen was PBMCs. The receptors originated from a female donor in good health and CMV-seronegative.

V is TRBV7-3 and J is TRBJ2-3, with D possibly being TRBD2 (5 bases). The germline CDR1 and CDR2 sequences are SGHTA and FQGTGA. The CDR3 is 13 residues long. The V end lost 4 bases, the J end lost 5 bases, and 10 bases lay between the germline ends. CDR3 protein: CASSSSRGDTQYF. CDR3 DNA sequence: TGTGCCAGCAGCTCCAGCCGGGGAGATACGCAGTATTTT.

The V gene is TRBV13, the J gene TRBJ1-3, with 7 bases aligning to TRBD1. There are 14 residues in the CDR3. With 5 bases clipped from V and 2 bases from J, the junction kept 3 bases outside the gene matches. In germline, CDR1 is PRHDT, CDR2 FYEKMQ (reference sequence). The CDR3 DNA is TGTGCCAGCAGCGACACAGGGGCTGGAAACACCATATATTTT. Its translation is CASSDTGAGNTIYF.

This chain joins TRBV19 and TRBJ1-5; 7 nucleotides align to TRBD1. Per the germline V gene, CDR1 is LNHDA and CDR2 is SQIVND (reference sequence). This CDR3 is 13 amino acids long. V lost 3 bases, J lost 4 bases, and 0 bases stayed unmatched. CDR3 protein: CASSMTGNQPQHF. The CDR3 nucleotides read TGTGCCAGTAGTATGACAGGGAATCAGCCCCAGCATTTT.

The V and J genes are TRBV25-1 and TRBJ1-1; 12 positions agree with TRBD1. Looked up from germline, CDR1 is MGHDK and CDR2 is SYGVNS. V dropped 4 bases and J dropped 3; count of bases not matched to a gene: 3. This CDR3 spans 15 amino acids. The CDR3 nucleotides read TGTGCCAGCAGTGGGGACAGGGGGCAATACACTGAAGCTTTCTTT. This gives the protein CASSGDRGQYTEAFF.

CDR3 in DNA: TGTGCCAGCAGTGAACCTGGGGGGATTCGTAGCAATCAGCCCCAGCATTTT. This translates into CASSEPGGIRSNQPQHF. The chain couples TRBV6-1 to TRBJ1-5, with a tentative D call TRBD1 (5 bases). The length of the CDR3 is 17 residues. V lost 2 bases and J lost 0, with 14 bases in between. The V gene's germline CDR1 is MNHNS and CDR2 SASEGT.

V gene TRBV4-1 combines with J gene TRBJ2-5; 9 nucleotides line up with TRBD2. Matching the DNA end better, TRBJ2-7 makes the J call doubtful. The CDR3 covers 16 residues. In germline, CDR1 is MGHRA, CDR2 YSYEKL. The CDR3, as DNA: TGCGCCAGCAGCCCTGGCACTAGCGGGTTTACCTACGAGCAGTACTTC. Its translation is CASSPGTSGFTYEQYF.

The chain carries TRBV6-6 and TRBJ2-7; 9 nucleotides line up with TRBD1. In germline, CDR1 is MNHNY, CDR2 SVGAGI (reference sequence). With V trimmed by 0 bases and J by 4 bases, 4 bases remained unmatched. The CDR3 runs 15 residues. The CDR3 nucleotides read TGTGCCAGCAGTTACTCGACAGGGGGGGGATACGAGCAGTACTTC. It encodes CASSYSTGGGYEQYF.

The rearrangement joins TRBV19 to TRBJ2-4; weak D call: TRBD2 (7 bases). CDR1 is LNHDA and CDR2 is SQIVND in the germline V gene (reference sequence). V shed 3 bases and J shed 8 bases, with 23 bases lying between them. The CDR3 runs 17 residues. This CDR3 reads CASSMDGTLVGGDIQYF. CDR3 coding DNA: TGTGCCAGTAGTATGGATGGGACACTAGTGGGGGGGGACATTCAGTACTTC.